The 5 T cell receptor beta chains reported below all come from one sample, sequenced in a study of beta chain features in type 1 diabetes. What was sequenced were expressed TCRB transcripts, since all of the isolated RNA had been reverse transcribed. Here immunoSEQ multiplex PCR was the method, and the copy in TCRdb shows in-frame clones only, minus some. The data hold approximately 170,000 clones, with 7.5% to 10% observed a single time. The sample taken for sequencing was central memory CD4+ T cells from blood. Source of these receptors: a woman between 18 and 29 years old in good health.

V usage is TRBV5-6 and J usage is TRBJ2-7, with TRBD2 as a possible D gene (6 bases). V lost 5 bases and J 3 bases, leaving 18 bases between the germline ends. There are 15 residues in the CDR3. Germline CDR1 SGHDT, CDR2 YYEEEE. The CDR3 DNA is TGTGCCAGCAGTTCCTGGGGGGAAATCCTCTACGAGCAGTACTTC. This gives the protein CASSSWGEILYEQYF.

The V and J genes are TRBV19 and TRBJ2-4; 10 bases are a match to TRBD2. CDR1 and CDR2 from the germline V gene are LNHDA and SQIVND (reference sequence). Trimming took 5 bases from V and 4 from J; bases not matched to a gene: 8. CDR3 length equals 16 residues. The DNA of the CDR3 is TGTGCCAGTAGTGTCGGACTAGCGGACTCTAAAAACATTCAGTACTTC. Amino acid sequence: CASSVGLADSKNIQYF. Combining the CDR3 with reference TRBV19 and TRBJ2-4 gives the whole variable domain DGGITQSPKYLFRKEGQNVTLSCEQNLNHDAMYWYRQDPGQGLRLIYYSQIVNDFQKGDIAEGYSVSREKKESFPLTVTSAQKNPTAFYLCASSVGLADSKNIQYFGAGTRLSVL.

This clone appeared a few times. For the CDR3, the DNA is TGCGCCAGCAGCGATACAGGGGGTACCACTGAAGCTTTCTTT. Translating it yields CASSDTGGTTEAFF. The chain uses TRBV5-1 and TRBJ1-1; TRBD1 matches at 8 bases. V lost 4 bases to trimming and J lost 4 bases; unmatched junction nucleotides: 6. In germline, CDR1 is SGHRS, CDR2 YFSETQ. This CDR3 is built from 14 residues.

This clone was counted a few times. CDR3 residues: CASSQVGQGYTF. The CDR3 DNA follows: TGTGCCAGCAGCCAAGTCGGTCAAGGCTACACCTTC. The chain couples TRBV4-2 to TRBJ1-2; D unresolved. Looked up from germline, CDR1 is LGHNA and CDR2 is YNFKEQ. The CDR3 extends over 12 amino acids. Trimming pared 1 base from V and 8 bases from J, leaving 8 bases between.

This clone was seen a handful of times. J is TRBJ2-3 and V is TRBV6-5; 9 nucleotides agree with TRBD1. Germline CDR1 and CDR2: MNHEY and SVGAGI. J lost 3 bases, V lost 6 bases, and 4 bases had no gene match. This CDR3 is built from 14 residues. The CDR3 sequence: CASRTGGITDTQYF. CDR3 sequence (DNA): TGTGCCAGCAGGACAGGGGGGATTACAGATACGCAGTATTTT.